These 8 T cell receptor beta chains were sequenced from one sample in a study of chemoradiotherapy in HPV16-positive cancers. Data came from immunoSEQ multiplex PCR; TCRdb stores just in-frame clones and leaves some out. The sample carries approximately 12,000 clones, less than 90% recorded once. This sample comprised blood, obtained from a patient who underwent chemoradiotherapy. The receptors here all came from a human donor with HPV-associated anogenital cancer.

The chain has TRBV2 and TRBJ2-1; TRBD2 is a possible D gene (6 bases). The V and J ends lost 7 bases and 6 bases respectively, with 13 bases between them. The germline V gene has CDR1 SNHLY and CDR2 FYNNEI. The CDR3 length is 13 residues. Here the CDR3 reads CASMGLEANEQFF. The DNA of the CDR3 is TGTGCCAGCATGGGACTTGAGGCCAATGAGCAGTTCTTC.

The genes are TRBV10-1 and TRBJ1-1; perhaps TRBD1 as D (6 bases). CDR3 size: 16 residues. Trimming stripped 4 bases from V and 2 bases from J, with 17 bases between. CDR1 and CDR2 from the germline V gene are WNHNN and SYGVQD (reference sequence). The CDR3 is CASSGGADSFNTEAFF. CDR3 nucleotides: TGCGCCAGCAGTGGTGGGGCGGACAGTTTCAACACTGAAGCTTTCTTT.

The chain uses TRBV25-1 and TRBJ1-3; a possible D gene is TRBD1 (5 bases). The germline V gene has CDR1 MGHDK and CDR2 SYGVNS. The CDR3 is made up of 17 amino acids. V was clipped by 1 base and J by 0 bases, with 13 bases between them. CDR3 loop: CASSESRGKGSGNTIYF. The DNA for the CDR3 is TGTGCCAGCAGTGAATCTCGGGGGAAGGGCTCTGGAAACACCATATATTTT.

The gene calls are TRBV9 and TRBJ2-7, with 12 positions matching TRBD2. V shed 0 bases and J 4 bases; nucleotides not matched to a gene: 5. This CDR3 is built from 16 residues. Germline-derived CDR1 and CDR2 are SGDLS and YYNGEE. CDR3 loop: CASSVGTSGNVYEQYF. CDR3 in DNA: TGTGCCAGCAGCGTAGGGACTAGCGGGAATGTTTACGAGCAGTACTTC.

The rearrangement uses TRBV5-4 and TRBJ2-7, with D unresolved. Germline CDR1 reads SGHNT; CDR2 reads YYREEE (reference sequence). The V end lost 0 bases, the J end lost 6 bases, and 13 bases lay between the germline ends. CDR3 size: 14 residues. CDR3 sequence reads: CASSLGRTMGEQYF. The CDR3 DNA reads TGTGCCAGCAGCTTGGGTAGAACGATGGGCGAGCAGTACTTC.

The chain uses TRBV19 and TRBJ2-4, with D possibly called TRBD1 or TRBD2 (5 bases each). V gave up 5 bases and J gave up 0 bases, with 14 bases separating them. Germline V CDR1 and CDR2: LNHDA, SQIVND (reference sequence). The CDR3 extends over 16 amino acids. The CDR3 reads CASSLGTDLAKNIQYF. The CDR3, as DNA: TGTGCCAGTAGTCTCGGGACGGATCTAGCCAAAAACATTCAGTACTTC. Full variable domain (outside the CDR3, taken from reference TRBV19 and TRBJ2-4): DGGITQSPKYLFRKEGQNVTLSCEQNLNHDAMYWYRQDPGQGLRLIYYSQIVNDFQKGDIAEGYSVSREKKESFPLTVTSAQKNPTAFYLCASSLGTDLAKNIQYFGAGTRLSVL.

The chain couples TRBV7-2 to TRBJ2-3, with D unresolved. Per the germline V gene, CDR1 is SGHTA and CDR2 is FQGNSA. The CDR3 totals 12 residues. V was pared by 4 bases and J by 6 bases, with 8 bases between. DNA of the CDR3: TGTGCCAGCAGCTCCACGATGGATACGCAGTATTTT. Protein sequence: CASSSTMDTQYF.

The chain uses TRBV25-1 and TRBJ2-7; 7 bases line up with TRBD2. Germline values: CDR1 MGHDK, CDR2 SYGVNS. The CDR3 loop spans 16 amino acids. The V and J ends lost 6 bases and 2 bases, in that order; junction bases with no gene match: 13. The CDR3 DNA follows: TGTGCCAGCAGGCCGACATCGGGGGGTTTCACCTACGAGCAGTACTTC. This encodes CASRPTSGGFTYEQYF.